This TCR beta chain stems from a study of shared clonotypes between healthy human individuals. Germline loops: CDR1 MGHDK, CDR2 SYGVNS. The CDR3 contains 13 residues. Trimming left V 1 base short and J 15 bases short, with 13 bases between. This table comes from immunoSEQ multiplex PCR, and its TCRdb copy is limited to in-frame clones, with some not included. The sample lists about 2.4 million clones; approximately 90% were seen once. The specimen was naive CD4+ T cells sorted from blood. Subset described: CD45RA+ positively selected. The V and J genes are TRBV25-1 and TRBJ1-6, with D possibly being TRBD1 (6 bases). The sequence was collected from a man aged 18 to 30 in good health. The CDR3 DNA reads as TGTGCCAGCAGTGAATGGGGTGAGGGGGGCCTCCACTTT. Translation: CASSEWGEGGLHF.